This T cell receptor (beta chain) was identified during a study of T cell responses to AZD1222 COVID-19 vaccine. Profiling relied on immunoSEQ multiplex PCR, and the TCRdb table lists in-frame clones only, not all of them. The table has about 120,000 clones, roughly 90% seen once. In germline, CDR1 is SGHTA, CDR2 FQGTGA. CDR3 size: 14 residues. Trimming removed 8 bases from V and 7 bases from J; junction bases left unmatched: 7. The TCR sequence derives from an adult in good health. The chain links TRBV7-3 to TRBJ1-6; TRBD1 matches at 8 bases. Sequenced material: peripheral blood, taken on day 0 of AZD1222 vaccination. In DNA, the CDR3 is TGTGCCAGCGGACAGGGTCTAACAAATTCACCCCTCCACTTT. This translates into CASGQGLTNSPLHF.